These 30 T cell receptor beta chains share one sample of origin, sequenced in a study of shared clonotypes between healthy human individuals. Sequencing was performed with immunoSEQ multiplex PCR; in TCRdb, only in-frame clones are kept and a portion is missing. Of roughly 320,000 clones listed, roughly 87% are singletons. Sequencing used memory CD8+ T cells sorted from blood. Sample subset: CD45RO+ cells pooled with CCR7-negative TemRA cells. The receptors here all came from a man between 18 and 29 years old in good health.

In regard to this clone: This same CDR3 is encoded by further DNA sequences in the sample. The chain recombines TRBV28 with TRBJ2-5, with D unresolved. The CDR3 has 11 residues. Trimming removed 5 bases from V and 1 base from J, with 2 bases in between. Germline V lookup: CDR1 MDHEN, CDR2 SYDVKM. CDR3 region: CASSLQETQYF. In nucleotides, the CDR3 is TGTGCCAGCAGTCTCCAAGAGACCCAGTACTTC.

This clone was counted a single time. For the CDR3, the DNA is TGCGCCAGCAGCTTGGGAGGGATCAACGAGCAGTACTTC. Translation: CASSLGGINEQYF. The chain employs TRBV5-1 and TRBJ2-7, with D perhaps TRBD2 (5 bases). The CDR3 runs to 13 residues. Trimming stripped 0 bases from V and 5 bases from J, with 9 bases between. CDR1 is SGHRS and CDR2 is YFSETQ in the germline V gene.

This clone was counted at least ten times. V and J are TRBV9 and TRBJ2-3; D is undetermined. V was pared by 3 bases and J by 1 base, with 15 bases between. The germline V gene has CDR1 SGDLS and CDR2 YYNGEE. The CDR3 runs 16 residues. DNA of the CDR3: TGTGCCAGCAGCGAACACCATGCTCCGGGCACAGATACGCAGTATTTT. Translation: CASSEHHAPGTDTQYF.

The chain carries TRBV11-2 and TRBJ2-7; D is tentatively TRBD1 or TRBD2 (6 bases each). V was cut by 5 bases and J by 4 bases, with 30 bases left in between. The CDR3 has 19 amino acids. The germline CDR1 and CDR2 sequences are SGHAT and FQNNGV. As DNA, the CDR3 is TGTGCCAGCAGCCCAGTGCACAATTTATGGGGGGCGACGGGTTACGAGCAGTACTTC. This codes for CASSPVHNLWGATGYEQYF.

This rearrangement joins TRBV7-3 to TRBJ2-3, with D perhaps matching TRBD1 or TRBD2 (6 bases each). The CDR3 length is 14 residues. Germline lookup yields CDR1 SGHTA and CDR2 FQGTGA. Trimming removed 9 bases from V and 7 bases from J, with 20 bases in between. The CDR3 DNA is TGTGCCAGTCGGGGGCCTTCGAACCCTTATACGCAGTATTTT. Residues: CASRGPSNPYTQYF.

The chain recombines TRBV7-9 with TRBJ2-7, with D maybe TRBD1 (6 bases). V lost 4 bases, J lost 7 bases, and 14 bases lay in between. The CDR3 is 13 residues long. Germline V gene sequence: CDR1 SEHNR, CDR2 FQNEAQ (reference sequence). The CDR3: CASSSPNRDEQYF. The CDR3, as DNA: TGTGCCAGCAGCTCCCCGAACAGGGATGAGCAGTACTTC.

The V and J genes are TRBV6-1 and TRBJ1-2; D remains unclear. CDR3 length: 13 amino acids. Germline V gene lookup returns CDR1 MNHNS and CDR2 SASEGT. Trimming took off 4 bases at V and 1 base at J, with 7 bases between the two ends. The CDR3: CASSGAVNYGYTF. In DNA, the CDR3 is TGTGCCAGCAGTGGTGCAGTTAACTATGGCTACACCTTC.

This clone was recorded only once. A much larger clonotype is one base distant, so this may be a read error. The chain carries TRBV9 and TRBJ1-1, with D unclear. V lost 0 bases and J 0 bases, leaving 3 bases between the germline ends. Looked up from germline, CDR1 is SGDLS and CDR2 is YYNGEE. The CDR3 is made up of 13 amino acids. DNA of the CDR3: TGTGCCAGCAGCGTAGAGGTGAACACTGAAGCTTTCTTT. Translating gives CASSVEVNTEAFF.

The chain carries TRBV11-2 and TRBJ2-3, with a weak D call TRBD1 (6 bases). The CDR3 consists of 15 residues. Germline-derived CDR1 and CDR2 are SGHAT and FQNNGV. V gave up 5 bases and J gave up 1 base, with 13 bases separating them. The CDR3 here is CASSGTRLRTDTQYF. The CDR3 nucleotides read TGTGCCAGCAGCGGGACACGTCTACGCACAGATACGCAGTATTTT.

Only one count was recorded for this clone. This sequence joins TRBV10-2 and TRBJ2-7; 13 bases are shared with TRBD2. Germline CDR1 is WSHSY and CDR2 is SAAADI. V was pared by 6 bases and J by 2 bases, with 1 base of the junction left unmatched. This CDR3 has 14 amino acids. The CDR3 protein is CASRGLAGPYEQYF. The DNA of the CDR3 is TGCGCCAGCAGGGGACTAGCGGGGCCCTACGAGCAGTACTTC.

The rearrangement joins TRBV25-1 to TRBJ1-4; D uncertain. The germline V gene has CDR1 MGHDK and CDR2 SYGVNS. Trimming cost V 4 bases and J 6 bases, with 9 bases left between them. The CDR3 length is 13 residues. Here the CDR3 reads CASSGSVDEKLFF. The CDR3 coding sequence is TGTGCCAGCAGTGGGTCAGTAGATGAAAAACTGTTTTTT.

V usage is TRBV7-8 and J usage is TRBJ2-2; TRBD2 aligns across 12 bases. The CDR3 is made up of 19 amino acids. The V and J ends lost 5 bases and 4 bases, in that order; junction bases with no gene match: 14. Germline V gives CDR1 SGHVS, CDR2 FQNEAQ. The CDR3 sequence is CASSGRLAGAPGSTGELFF. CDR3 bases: TGTGCCAGCAGCGGAAGACTAGCGGGAGCGCCCGGGTCCACCGGGGAGCTGTTTTTT.

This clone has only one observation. The CDR3 reads CASSILTGADTQYF. The CDR3 bases are TGTGCCAGCAGCATATTGACAGGCGCAGATACGCAGTATTTT. The gene calls are TRBV7-9 and TRBJ2-3, with D perhaps matching TRBD1 (6 bases). The CDR3 runs to 14 residues. The V and J ends lost 5 bases and 4 bases respectively, with 13 bases between them. The germline V gene has CDR1 SEHNR and CDR2 FQNEAQ (reference sequence).

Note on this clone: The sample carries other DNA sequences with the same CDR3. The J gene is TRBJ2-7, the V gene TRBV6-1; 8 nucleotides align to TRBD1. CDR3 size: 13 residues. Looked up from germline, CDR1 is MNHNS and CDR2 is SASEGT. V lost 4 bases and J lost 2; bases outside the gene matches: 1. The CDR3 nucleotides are TGTGCCAGCAGTGCCAGGGGGCCCTACGAGCAGTACTTC. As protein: CASSARGPYEQYF.

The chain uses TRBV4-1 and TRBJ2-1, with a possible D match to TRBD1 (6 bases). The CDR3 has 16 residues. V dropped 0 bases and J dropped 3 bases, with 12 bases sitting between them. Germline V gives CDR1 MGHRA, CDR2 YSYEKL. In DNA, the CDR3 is TGCGCCAGCAGCCAAGAGGGGGCAGGGGTCTACAATGAGCAGTTCTTC. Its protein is CASSQEGAGVYNEQFF.

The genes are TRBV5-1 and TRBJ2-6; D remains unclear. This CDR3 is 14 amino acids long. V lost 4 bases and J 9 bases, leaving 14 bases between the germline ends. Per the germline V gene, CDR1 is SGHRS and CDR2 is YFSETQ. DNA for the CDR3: TGCGCCAGCAGCCCGCCCTCTGAAGGCAACGTCCTGACTTTC. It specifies CASSPPSEGNVLTF.

The CDR3 sequence is CASSDLGPTSGTDTQYF. In DNA form, the CDR3 reads TGTGCCAGCAGCGACCTTGGGCCGACTAGCGGCACAGATACGCAGTATTTT. J is TRBJ2-3 and V is TRBV7-6; 8 nucleotides line up with TRBD2. The CDR3 contains 17 residues. With V trimmed by 5 bases and J by 1 base, 11 bases remained unmatched. Per the germline V gene, CDR1 is SGHVS and CDR2 is FNYEAQ.

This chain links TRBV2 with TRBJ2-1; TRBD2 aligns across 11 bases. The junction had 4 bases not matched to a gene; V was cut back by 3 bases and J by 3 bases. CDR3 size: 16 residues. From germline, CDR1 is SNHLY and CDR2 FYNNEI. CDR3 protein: CASSDPGLADYNEQFF. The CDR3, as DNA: TGTGCCAGCAGTGACCCGGGACTAGCGGACTACAATGAGCAGTTCTTC.

The CDR3 sequence: CASSVSWGSDNEQFF. In nucleotides, the CDR3 is TGTGCCAGCAGCGTCTCCTGGGGCAGTGACAATGAGCAGTTCTTC. The chain carries TRBV5-4 and TRBJ2-1, with TRBD1 as a possible D gene (5 bases). Trimming pared 4 bases from V and 5 bases from J, leaving 16 bases between. The CDR3 runs 15 residues. Germline CDR1 is SGHNT and CDR2 is YYREEE (reference sequence).

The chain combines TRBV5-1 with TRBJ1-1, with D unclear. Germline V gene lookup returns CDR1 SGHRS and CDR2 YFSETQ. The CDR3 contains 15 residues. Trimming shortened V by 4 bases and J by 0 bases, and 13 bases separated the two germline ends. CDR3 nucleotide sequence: TGCGCCAGCAGCACGAGACGGTTCATGAACACTGAAGCTTTCTTT. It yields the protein CASSTRRFMNTEAFF.

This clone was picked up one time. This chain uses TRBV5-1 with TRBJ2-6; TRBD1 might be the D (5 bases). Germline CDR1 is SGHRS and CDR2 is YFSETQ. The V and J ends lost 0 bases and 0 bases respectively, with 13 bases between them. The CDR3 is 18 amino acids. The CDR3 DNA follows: TGCGCCAGCAGCTTGGAGGACAACTTCCTCTCTGGGGCCAACGTCCTGACTTTC. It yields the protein CASSLEDNFLSGANVLTF.

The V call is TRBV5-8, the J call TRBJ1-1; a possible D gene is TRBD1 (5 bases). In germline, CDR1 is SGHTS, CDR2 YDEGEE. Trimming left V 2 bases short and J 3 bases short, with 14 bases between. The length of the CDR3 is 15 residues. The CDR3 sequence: CASSFWGDGYTEAFF. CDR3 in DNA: TGTGCCAGCAGCTTTTGGGGGGACGGGTACACTGAAGCTTTCTTT.

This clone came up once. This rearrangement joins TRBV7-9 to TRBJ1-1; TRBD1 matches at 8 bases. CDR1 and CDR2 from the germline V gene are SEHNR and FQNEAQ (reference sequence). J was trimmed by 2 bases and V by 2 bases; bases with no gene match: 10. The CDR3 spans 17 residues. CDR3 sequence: CASSLITGGVRNTEAFF. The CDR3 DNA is TGTGCCAGCAGCTTAATAACAGGGGGAGTGAGAAACACTGAAGCTTTCTTT.

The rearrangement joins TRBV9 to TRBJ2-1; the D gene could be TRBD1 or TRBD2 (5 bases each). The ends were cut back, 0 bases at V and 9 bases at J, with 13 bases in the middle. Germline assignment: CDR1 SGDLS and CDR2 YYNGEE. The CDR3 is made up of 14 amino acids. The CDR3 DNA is TGTGCCAGCAGCGTAGGGGGGAGTACCCTTGAGCAGTTCTTC. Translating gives CASSVGGSTLEQFF. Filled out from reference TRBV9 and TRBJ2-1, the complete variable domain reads DSGVTQTPKHLITATGQRVTLRCSPRSGDLSVYWYQQSLDQGLQFLIQYYNGEERAKGNILERFSAQQFPDLHSELNLSSLELGDSALYFCASSVGGSTLEQFFGPGTRLTVL.

The CDR3 DNA is TGCGCCAGCAGCCTGGTGCAGGGGGCGAATTCACCCCTCCACTTT. This sequence encodes CASSLVQGANSPLHF. This chain links TRBV4-1 with TRBJ1-6; 8 bases align to TRBD1. The germline V gene encodes CDR1 MGHRA and CDR2 YSYEKL. The length of the CDR3 is 15 residues. The J segment lost 7 bases and the V segment lost 4 bases, leaving 6 bases of the junction unmatched.

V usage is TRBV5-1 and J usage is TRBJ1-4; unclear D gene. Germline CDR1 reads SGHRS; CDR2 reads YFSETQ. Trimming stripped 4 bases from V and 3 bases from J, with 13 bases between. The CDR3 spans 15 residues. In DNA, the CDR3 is TGCGCCAGCAGCACTAATAAGAGCCCTAATGAAAAACTGTTTTTT. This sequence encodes CASSTNKSPNEKLFF.

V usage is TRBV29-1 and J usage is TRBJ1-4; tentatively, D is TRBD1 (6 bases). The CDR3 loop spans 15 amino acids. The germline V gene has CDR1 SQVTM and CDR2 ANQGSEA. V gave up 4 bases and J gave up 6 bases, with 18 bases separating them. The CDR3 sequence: CSVVGSGGIDEKLFF. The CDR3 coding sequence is TGCAGCGTTGTCGGTTCCGGGGGCATAGATGAAAAACTGTTTTTT.

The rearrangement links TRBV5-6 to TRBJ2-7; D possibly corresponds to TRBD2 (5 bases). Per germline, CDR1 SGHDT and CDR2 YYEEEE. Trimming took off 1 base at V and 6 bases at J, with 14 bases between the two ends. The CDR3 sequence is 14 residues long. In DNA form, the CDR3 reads TGTGCCAGCAGCTTGCCACAGAATCGGGGCGAGCAGTACTTC. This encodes CASSLPQNRGEQYF.

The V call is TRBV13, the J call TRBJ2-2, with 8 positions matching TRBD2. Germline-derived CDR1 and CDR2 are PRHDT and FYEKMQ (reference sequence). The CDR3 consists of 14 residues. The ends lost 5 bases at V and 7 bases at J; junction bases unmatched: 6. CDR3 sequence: CASSPRGAHGELFF. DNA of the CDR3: TGTGCCAGCAGCCCGCGGGGGGCCCACGGGGAGCTGTTTTTT.

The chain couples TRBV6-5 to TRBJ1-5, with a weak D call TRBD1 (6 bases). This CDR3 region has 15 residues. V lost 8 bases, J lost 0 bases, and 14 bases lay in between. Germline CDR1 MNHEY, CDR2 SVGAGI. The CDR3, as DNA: TGTGCCAGCCGGATCACAGGGAATAGCAATCAGCCCCAGCATTTT. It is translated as CASRITGNSNQPQHF.